Listed below are T cell receptor beta chains from one sample, sequenced in a study of blood T cell repertoires in COVID-19. Sequenced by immunoSEQ multiplex PCR; TCRdb stores in-frame clones only, minus some. The sample includes just under 65,000 clones, 76% seen only once; the top ten take roughly half. The sequenced material came from peripheral blood. The receptors were sampled from a woman aged 80 or over with acute or convalescent COVID-19. The conserved cysteine and the conserved F or W are not part of the CDR3 here.

v_gene: TRBV28
j_gene: TRBJ1-1
CDR3aa: ASSFSTVAF

v_gene: TRBV27
j_gene: TRBJ1-3
CDR3aa: ASRAGTTGNTIY

v_gene: TRBV29-1
j_gene: TRBJ2-3
CDR3aa: SFRVDTQY

v_gene: TRBV28
j_gene: TRBJ1-5
CDR3aa: ASSRPQGSNQPQH

v_gene: TRBV29-1
j_gene: TRBJ1-3
CDR3aa: SVWTGGVSGNTIY

v_gene: TRBV28
j_gene: TRBJ2-7
CDR3aa: ASSLPGGAPYEQY

v_gene: TRBV28
j_gene: TRBJ2-2
CDR3aa: ATSGGRRRETGELF

v_gene: TRBV28
j_gene: TRBJ2-1
CDR3aa: ASSSLGGGTGDNEQF

v_gene: TRBV7-2
j_gene: TRBJ2-3
CDR3aa: ASSLGAVASDTQY

v_gene: TRBV11-2
j_gene: TRBJ1-1
CDR3aa: ASKGYNSVTEAF

v_gene: TRBV29-1
j_gene: TRBJ2-1
CDR3aa: STRGGLSSYNEQF

v_gene: TRBV28
j_gene: TRBJ1-6
CDR3aa: AIHPMTGGNSPLH

v_gene: TRBV7-2
j_gene: TRBJ1-6
CDR3aa: ASRTVGDSPLH

v_gene: TRBV6-5
j_gene: TRBJ1-5
CDR3aa: ASSSADRESQPQH

v_gene: TRBV30
j_gene: TRBJ2-1
CDR3aa: AWSLLAGTEQF

v_gene: TRBV20-1
j_gene: TRBJ2-1
CDR3aa: SARGDFARF

v_gene: TRBV28
j_gene: TRBJ2-7
CDR3aa: ASTPWTSGTYEQY

v_gene: TRBV7-3
j_gene: TRBJ2-3
CDR3aa: ATGTGAPTDTQY

v_gene: TRBV4-1
j_gene: TRBJ1-5
CDR3aa: ASSQLGGSPQH

v_gene: TRBV29-1
j_gene: TRBJ1-3
CDR3aa: SVARGYSGNTIY

v_gene: TRBV10-2
j_gene: TRBJ2-5
CDR3aa: ASSGGGSGRAQY

v_gene: TRBV7-2
j_gene: TRBJ2-5
CDR3aa: ASSSRSSGRAGETQY

v_gene: TRBV2
j_gene: TRBJ2-3
CDR3aa: ASSEALRAQY

v_gene: TRBV6-2/TRBV6-3
j_gene: TRBJ2-3
CDR3aa: ASSPQGREGLNTQY

v_gene: TRBV5-1
j_gene: TRBJ1-3
CDR3aa: ASSGGQGASYFSGNTIY

v_gene: TRBV15
j_gene: TRBJ2-1
CDR3aa: ATSRVRQGGYNEQF

v_gene: TRBV20-1
j_gene: TRBJ1-2
CDR3aa: SASTGYGYT

v_gene: TRBV4-1
j_gene: TRBJ1-2
CDR3aa: ASSPGLGPSGYGYT

v_gene: TRBV5-1
j_gene: TRBJ1-2
CDR3aa: ASSLRPAAGADVSGYT

v_gene: TRBV5-1
j_gene: TRBJ1-6
CDR3aa: ASSLQALSSYNSPLH

v_gene: TRBV19
j_gene: TRBJ2-1
CDR3aa: ASTTTYNEHNEQF

v_gene: TRBV29-1
j_gene: TRBJ1-2
CDR3aa: SVEKTGLDGDYGYT

v_gene: TRBV5-1
j_gene: TRBJ2-7
CDR3aa: ASSSSTGDYEQY

v_gene: TRBV7-9
j_gene: TRBJ1-2
CDR3aa: ASSLEQYNYGYT

v_gene: TRBV6-5
j_gene: TRBJ2-1
CDR3aa: ASSRTTGGDEQF

v_gene: TRBV18
j_gene: TRBJ1-2
CDR3aa: ASSPGQKGPYGYT

v_gene: TRBV10-3
j_gene: TRBJ1-5
CDR3aa: AISESISIVGNQPQH

v_gene: TRBV3-1/TRBV3-2
j_gene: TRBJ1-3
CDR3aa: ASSPGHSGNTIY

v_gene: TRBV28
j_gene: TRBJ2-1
CDR3aa: ASRVASSGEQF

v_gene: TRBV7-6
j_gene: TRBJ1-2
CDR3aa: ASSLAQGPNYGYT

v_gene: TRBV3-1/TRBV3-2
j_gene: TRBJ1-1
CDR3aa: ASSRLEGAEAF

v_gene: TRBV5-6
j_gene: TRBJ1-6
CDR3aa: ASSFFGSSYNSPLH

v_gene: TRBV7-2
j_gene: TRBJ2-7
CDR3aa: ASSPGHRSSYEQY

v_gene: TRBV7-7
j_gene: TRBJ2-1
CDR3aa: ASSEATYNEQF

v_gene: TRBV19
j_gene: TRBJ1-1
CDR3aa: ASTPAQGAHTEAF

v_gene: TRBV2
j_gene: TRBJ1-3
CDR3aa: ASTTQGTNSGNTIY

v_gene: TRBV28
j_gene: TRBJ2-5
CDR3aa: ASSFGQEELETQY

v_gene: TRBV2
j_gene: TRBJ2-7
CDR3aa: ASSYTDEQY

v_gene: TRBV11-2
j_gene: TRBJ2-7
CDR3aa: ASSSGLLVEQY

v_gene: TRBV18
j_gene: TRBJ2-7
CDR3aa: ASSPGSGRGDEQY

v_gene: TRBV28
j_gene: TRBJ2-7
CDR3aa: ASRAPGQGSREQY

v_gene: TRBV7-2
j_gene: TRBJ2-2
CDR3aa: ASRRLAGVIGELF

v_gene: TRBV30
j_gene: TRBJ1-2
CDR3aa: AWTTRGLTYGYT

v_gene: TRBV7-3
j_gene: TRBJ2-3
CDR3aa: ASSLSTSEDTQY